The rows below give T cell receptor beta chains drawn from one sample of a study of response to subunit inactivated influenza vaccine. TCRdb itself ran the RT-PCR reads through MiXCR, one entry per CDR3 protein. In the table there are 450,000 to 500,000 distinct CDR3 sequences, 9.5% to 12% of which are singletons. The material was PBMCs from blood, obtained 45 days after vaccination. These receptors all stem from a man in his fifties who received an inactivated influenza vaccine. CDR3s include the opening cysteine and the closing phenylalanine or tryptophan. D genes are given only for firm matches. Clone size is stated in some rows and not others, as once, few, many or a class when expanded.

D gene	J gene	clone size	V gene	CDR3 DNA	CDR3 protein
-	TRBJ2-3	-	TRBV6-1	TGTGCCAGCACCCTCACCGGCACAGATACGCAGTATTTT	CASTLTGTDTQYF
TRBD2	TRBJ2-3	many	TRBV24-1	TGTGCCACCAGTGACGTAGCGGGCTCTAGCACAGATACGCAGTATTTT	CATSDVAGSSTDTQYF
-	TRBJ2-5	few	TRBV7-2	TGTGCCAGCAGCCCAGGGGCCGCTACGTACTTC	CASSPGAATYF
-	TRBJ2-5	-	TRBV2	TGTGCCGGCGGTCCAATCACCCAAGAGACCCAGTACTTC	CAGGPITQETQYF
TRBD2	TRBJ2-5	-	TRBV7-9	TGTGCCAGCAGCAGTACAAGGGACTACCAGTACCAAGAGACCCAGTACTTC	CASSSTRDYQYQETQYF
TRBD2	TRBJ2-5	-	TRBV4-2	TGTGCCAGCAGCCAAGATGGACTAGCCCCAGAGACCCAGTACTTC	CASSQDGLAPETQYF
-	TRBJ2-3	-	TRBV7-2	TGTGCCAGCAGCTTAGCCGGGGGGCTGATTAGCACAGATACGCAGTATTTT	CASSLAGGLISTDTQYF
TRBD1	TRBJ2-5	-	TRBV11-1	TGTGCCAGCAGCTTAGCACAGGGGGCGCCGGAGACCCAGTACTTC	CASSLAQGAPETQYF
-	TRBJ2-7	-	TRBV6-6	TGTGCCAGCAGTAGCCCGTCGACCTACGAGCAGTACTTC	CASSSPSTYEQYF
-	TRBJ2-5	-	TRBV5-1	TGCGCCAGCAGCTTGGGGGAGGAAGTGGTTGGAGAGACCCAGTACTTC	CASSLGEEVVGETQYF
-	TRBJ2-2	-	TRBV6-1	TGTGCCAGCCGCGAACATATTCTTGATTCCGGGGAGCTGTTTTTT	CASREHILDSGELFF
-	TRBJ2-6	-	TRBV6-2/TRBV6-3	TGTGCCAGCAGTCAACAGCTAACCGGGGCCAACGTCCTGACTTTC	CASSQQLTGANVLTF
-	TRBJ2-1	many	TRBV10-3	TGTGCCATCGGTTTTGACGGGGGAACCAATGAGCAGTTCTTC	CAIGFDGGTNEQFF
TRBD1	TRBJ1-2	many	TRBV20-1	TGCAGTGCCAGCGGACAGGGGGTTTATGGCTACACCTTC	CSASGQGVYGYTF
-	TRBJ1-1	-	TRBV6-5	TGTGCCAGCAGTTACTCGTGGGGGCTGAACACTGAAGCTTTCTTT	CASSYSWGLNTEAFF
TRBD1	TRBJ1-5	few	TRBV5-1	TGCGCCAGCAGCTTGGAAGGGACAGCCCTAAAGCATTTT	CASSLEGTALKHF
TRBD2	TRBJ2-3	few	TRBV2	TGTGCCAGCAGCTGGCCCGGGACTAGCGGGGGATTTAGCACAGATACGCAGTATTTT	CASSWPGTSGGFSTDTQYF
-	TRBJ1-5	-	TRBV6-6	TGTGCCAGCAGTAGGGAACACAATCAGCCCCAGCATTTT	CASSREHNQPQHF
TRBD1	TRBJ1-2	few	TRBV6-6	TGTGCCAGCAGTTACGGACAGGGTGAACCTACCTTC	CASSYGQGEPTF
-	TRBJ1-5	-	TRBV20-1	TGCAGTGCTAGAAGGACCTACGAGACGCCCCAGCATTTT	CSARRTYETPQHF
TRBD2	TRBJ2-5	-	TRBV6-5	TGTGCCAGCAGTTATTCAACTAGCGGGGCGCACCAAGAGACCCAGTACTTC	CASSYSTSGAHQETQYF
TRBD1	TRBJ2-1	-	TRBV4-3	TGCGCCAGCAGCCAAGATGCAGGGGGCGCGTTCTACAATGAGCAGTTCTTC	CASSQDAGGAFYNEQFF
TRBD2	TRBJ2-7	-	TRBV20-1	TGCAGTGCCGGGACTAGCGGGAGAGATGACGAGCAGTACTTC	CSAGTSGRDDEQYF
-	TRBJ2-2	few	TRBV7-2	TGTGCCAGCAGCTTAGACTCGGCGTGGGAGCTGTTTTTT	CASSLDSAWELFF
-	TRBJ2-7	-	TRBV12-3/TRBV12-4	TGTGCCAGCAGTTTTATCCGGAAGAACGAGCAGTACTTC	CASSFIRKNEQYF
TRBD1	TRBJ2-5	few	TRBV6-2/TRBV6-3	TGTGCCAGCATTAAACCGGGACAGGGGGCTCAAGAGACCCAGTACTTC	CASIKPGQGAQETQYF